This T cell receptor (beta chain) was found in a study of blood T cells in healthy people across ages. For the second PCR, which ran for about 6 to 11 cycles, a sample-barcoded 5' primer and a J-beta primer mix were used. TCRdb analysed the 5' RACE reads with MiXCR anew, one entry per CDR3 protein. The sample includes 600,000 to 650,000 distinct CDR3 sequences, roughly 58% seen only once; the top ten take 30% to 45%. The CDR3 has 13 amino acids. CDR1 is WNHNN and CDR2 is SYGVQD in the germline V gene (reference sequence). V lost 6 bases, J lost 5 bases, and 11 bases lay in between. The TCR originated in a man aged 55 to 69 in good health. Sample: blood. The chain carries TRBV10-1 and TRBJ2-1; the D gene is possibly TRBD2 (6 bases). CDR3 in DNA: TGCGCCAGCAGGCCGGGACTGAACAATGAGCAGTTCTTC. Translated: CASRPGLNNEQFF.